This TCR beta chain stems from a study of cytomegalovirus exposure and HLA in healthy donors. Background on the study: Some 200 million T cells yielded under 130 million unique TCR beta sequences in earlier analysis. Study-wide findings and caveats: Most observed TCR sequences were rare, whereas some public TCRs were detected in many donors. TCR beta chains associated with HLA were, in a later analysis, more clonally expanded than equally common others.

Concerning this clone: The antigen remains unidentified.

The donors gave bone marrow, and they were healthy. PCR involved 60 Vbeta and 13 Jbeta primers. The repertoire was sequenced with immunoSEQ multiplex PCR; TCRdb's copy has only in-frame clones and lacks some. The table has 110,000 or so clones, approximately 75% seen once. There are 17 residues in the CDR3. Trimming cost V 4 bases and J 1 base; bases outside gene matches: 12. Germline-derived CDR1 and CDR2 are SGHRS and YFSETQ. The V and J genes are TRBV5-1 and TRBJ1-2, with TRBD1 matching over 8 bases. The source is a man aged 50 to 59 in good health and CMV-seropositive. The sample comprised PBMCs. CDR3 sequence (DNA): TGCGCCAGCAGCCTGGCCTCCCGGACAGGGCATAACTATGGCTACACCTTC. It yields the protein CASSLASRTGHNYGYTF.